The 11 T cell receptor beta chains below all came from one sample that was sequenced in a study of cytomegalovirus exposure and HLA in healthy donors. PCR employed 60 Vbeta and 13 Jbeta primers. TCRdb's table, derived via immunoSEQ multiplex PCR, lists solely in-frame clones and lacks some. The data contain 110,000 or so clones, under 90% of them seen just once; the ten biggest clones take up roughly 2.6%. The material sequenced was PBMCs. The source is a woman aged 18-30 years in good health and CMV-seronegative.

This chain uses TRBV15 with TRBJ2-3, with D tentatively TRBD2 (6 bases). There are 14 residues in the CDR3. Looked up from germline, CDR1 is LNHNV and CDR2 is YYDKDF (reference sequence). V was trimmed by 1 base and J by 6 bases, leaving 11 bases between them. CDR3 residues: CATSRVLEGDTQYF. For the CDR3, the DNA is TGTGCCACCAGCAGAGTTTTGGAGGGGGATACGCAGTATTTT.

In this sample, this clone turned up a few times. The chain links TRBV4-1 to TRBJ1-1; 10 bases match TRBD1. Germline assignment: CDR1 MGHRA and CDR2 YSYEKL. The CDR3 has 14 amino acids. J was trimmed by 5 bases and V by 5 bases; bases with no gene match: 5. The CDR3 DNA reads as TGCGCCAGCAGCTTCGACAGGGGGCTTACTGAAGCTTTCTTT. Amino acids: CASSFDRGLTEAFF.

This chain links TRBV18 with TRBJ2-4; D unclear. The CDR3 runs 13 residues. Germline CDR1 KGHSH, CDR2 LQKENI. Trimming took off 3 bases at V and 7 bases at J, with 10 bases between the two ends. The CDR3 reads CASSPNAENIQYF. The DNA for the CDR3 is TGTGCCAGCTCACCCAATGCCGAGAACATTCAGTACTTC. Complete variable domain (other parts from reference TRBV18 and TRBJ2-4): NAGVMQNPRHLVRRRGQEARLRCSPMKGHSHVYWYRQLPEEGLKFMVYLQKENIIDESGMPKERFSAEFPKEGPSILRIQQVVRGDSAAYFCASSPNAENIQYFGAGTRLSVL.

This chain uses TRBV19 with TRBJ2-7; D remains ambiguous. The CDR3 has 11 residues. Trimming stripped 6 bases from V and 4 bases from J, with 7 bases between. The germline V gene encodes CDR1 LNHDA and CDR2 SQIVND (reference sequence). CDR3 nucleotide sequence: TGTGCCAGTAGCATCGGGTACGAGCAGTACTTC. The encoded protein is CASSIGYEQYF.

CDR3 loop: CASSQTRGGLNEQFF. CDR3 sequence (DNA): TGTGCCAGCAGCCAAACTCGGGGGGGCCTCAATGAGCAGTTCTTC. V and J are TRBV4-2 and TRBJ2-1, with 8 bases aligning to TRBD2. The V gene end was trimmed by 2 bases and the J gene end by 6 bases; junction bases not matched to a gene: 6. Germline V gives CDR1 LGHNA, CDR2 YNFKEQ. This CDR3 is built from 15 residues.

The chain links TRBV4-2 to TRBJ1-4; 9 bases are a match to TRBD1. Losses at the gene ends were 3 bases for V and 2 bases for J; bases not matched to a gene: 4. The CDR3 extends over 16 amino acids. Germline CDR1 is LGHNA and CDR2 is YNFKEQ. The CDR3 bases are TGTGCCAGCAGCCAGCCCACAGGGGGCACTAATGAAAAACTGTTTTTT. It translates to CASSQPTGGTNEKLFF.

The CDR3 DNA is TGCGCCAGCACCCCGGGTGGACAGGGGTACGACACTGAAGCTTTCTTT. This encodes CASTPGGQGYDTEAFF. V is TRBV5-1 and J is TRBJ1-1; the match to TRBD1 covers 9 bases. The CDR3 covers 16 residues. V shed 6 bases and J 3 bases; nucleotides not matched to a gene: 12. The germline CDR1 and CDR2 sequences are SGHRS and YFSETQ.

J is TRBJ2-7 and V is TRBV19, with 8 positions matching TRBD2. Germline CDR1 reads LNHDA; CDR2 reads SQIVND (reference sequence). This CDR3 has 12 residues. V was pared by 10 bases and J by 2 bases, with 4 bases of the junction left unmatched. CDR3 bases: TGTGCCACAGAGCGGGGGACCTACGAGCAGTACGTC. Translated: CATERGTYEQYV.

V is TRBV29-1 and J is TRBJ2-1, with D hard to call. Trimming removed 6 bases from V and 5 bases from J, with 8 bases in between. The CDR3 is 11 residues long. The germline V gene encodes CDR1 SQVTM and CDR2 ANQGSEA. The DNA for the CDR3 is TGCAGCGTCGCGGAAAACAATGAGCAGTTCTTC. Its translation is CSVAENNEQFF.

The rearrangement uses TRBV6-6 and TRBJ1-2; the D is unclear. V was clipped by 8 bases and J by 7 bases, with 17 bases between them. Germline CDR1 reads MNHNY; CDR2 reads SVGAGI (reference sequence). There are 13 residues in the CDR3. CDR3 in DNA: TGTGCCAGCGTATCTACCGGCGGGAGTGGCTACACCTTC. Translation gives CASVSTGGSGYTF.

The count of this clone is one. The chain couples TRBV6-5 to TRBJ1-3; D perhaps matches TRBD1 (5 bases). The CDR3 spans 16 residues. The V gene lost 0 bases and the J gene lost 2 bases, with 11 bases spanning the gap. Germline CDR1 MNHEY, CDR2 SVGAGI. CDR3 sequence (DNA): TGTGCCAGCAGTTACTCGGGCAGGGCGCCTGGAAACACCATATATTTT. Its translation is CASSYSGRAPGNTIYF.